The clone carrying this TCR beta chain has just a few counts. This record comes from a study of identical twins. TCRdb re-called the 5' RACE reads through MiXCR, storing one row per CDR3 protein. Of a few hundred thousand distinct CDR3 sequences in the sample, 20% to 25% are singletons; the top ten hold 2.9%. The germline V gene encodes CDR1 MNHEY and CDR2 SVGEGT. Trimming cost V 6 bases and J 0 bases, with 18 bases left between them. This CDR3 contains 17 residues. In addition, the sample was reused for a study of T cells expressing NK-cell markers.

Sequencing was done on a sample of CD4+ T cells sorted from blood. The chain recombines TRBV6-2 or TRBV6-3 with TRBJ2-1; the D is unclear. The source of this sequence is a woman aged 18-35 years in good health. The CDR3 bases are TGTGCCAGCAGCCCCAGAATCGACACTTCCTCCTACAATGAGCAGTTCTTC. It specifies CASSPRIDTSSYNEQFF.